The 21 T cell receptor beta chains below were found in one sample sequenced in a study of low-dose radiotherapy and immunotherapy resistance in tumors. Time point given: after trial treatment. The sample's treatment: LDRT plus nivolumab, ipilimumab, low-dose cyclophosphamide and aspirin (RACIN trial). Alpha- and beta-chain coverage of first-strand cDNA came from TRAV- and TRBV-specific primers. Amplification, which lasted roughly 20 PCR cycles, used a constant-region primer and V-primer adapter to amplify TCRs. TCRdb passed the reads through MiXCR, listing each CDR3 protein once. The sample comprises about 97,000 distinct CDR3 sequences, roughly 20% of which are singletons, and approximately 4% rests with the top ten. Sequencing was performed on PBMCs, taken after low-dose radiotherapy plus immunotherapy. Receptors originate from a male donor with prostate cancer.

This clonotype was seen many times. J is TRBJ1-2 and V is TRBV5-1, with a possible D match to TRBD1 (5 bases). CDR3 size: 12 residues. V was clipped by 4 bases and J by 6 bases, with 10 bases between them. CDR1 and CDR2 (germline): SGHRS, YFSETQ. The CDR3 coding sequence is TGCGCCAGCAGCCGAGTGGGGGATGGCTACACCTTC. Protein: CASSRVGDGYTF.

This clonotype was detected ten times or more. This rearrangement joins TRBV6-5 to TRBJ2-5, with D unclear. Germline V gives CDR1 MNHEY, CDR2 SVGAGI. V lost 5 bases to trimming and J lost 4 bases, with 11 bases between them. The CDR3 has 13 residues. Written as DNA, the CDR3 is TGTGCCAGCAGTGTATCACCGGGAGAGACCCAGTACTTC. As protein: CASSVSPGETQYF.

This clonotype was detected only once. This sequence is one base from a far larger clone and is likely a read error. This chain connects TRBV19 to TRBJ2-5, with 13 bases lining up with TRBD2. The length of the CDR3 is 20 residues. V gave up 4 bases and J gave up 11 bases; unmatched junction bases: 25. The germline gives CDR1 LNHDA, CDR2 SQIVND (reference sequence). The CDR3 region is CASSKRLAGGAVSSYNEQYF. DNA for the CDR3: TGTGCCAGTAGTAAGCGACTAGCGGGGGGTGCAGTGAGCTCCTACAATGAGCAGTACTTC.

In its sample, this clonotype was seen many times. The chain recombines TRBV5-6 with TRBJ2-7, with 7 nucleotides matching TRBD1. The CDR3 covers 13 residues. From germline, CDR1 is SGHDT and CDR2 YYEEEE. Trimming cost V 6 bases and J 2 bases; bases outside gene matches: 5. The CDR3: CASTTGQAYEQYF. CDR3 sequence (DNA): TGTGCCAGCACCACCGGACAGGCCTACGAGCAGTACTTC.

This clonotype was detected ten times or more. The chain has TRBV23-1 and TRBJ1-4; 7 bases map to TRBD1. TRBV23-1 is classed as an ORF, of uncertain function. V trimming: 7 bases; J trimming: 9 bases; junction bases outside the gene matches: 14. The CDR3 is made up of 15 amino acids. The CDR3 DNA is TGCGCCAGCACCCCTCAGACAGGGAGGGCAAAAAAACTGTTTTTT. Translated, it gives CASTPQTGRAKKLFF.

This clonotype was found many times. CDR3 in DNA: TGTGCCAGCAGTGACAGGGCTTACACAGATACGCAGTATTTT. Amino acids: CASSDRAYTDTQYF. The rearrangement uses TRBV6-5 and TRBJ2-3; 7 bases map to TRBD1. V lost 5 bases and J lost 2; bases outside the gene matches: 4. CDR3 length equals 14 residues. The germline V gene has CDR1 MNHEY and CDR2 SVGAGI.

The J gene is TRBJ2-7, the V gene TRBV4-1; 8 nucleotides match TRBD2. The V gene's germline CDR1 is MGHRA and CDR2 YSYEKL. The CDR3 sequence is 15 residues long. V lost 0 bases to trimming and J lost 5 bases; unmatched junction nucleotides: 6. CDR3 region: CASSQDVGGDNEQYF. CDR3 coding DNA: TGCGCCAGCAGCCAAGATGTCGGGGGGGACAACGAGCAGTACTTC.

The sample holds many counts of this clonotype. CDR3 in DNA: TGCGCCAGCAGCATGGGACAGAGCAAAGAAGCTTTCTTT. Translating gives CASSMGQSKEAFF. The chain has TRBV5-1 and TRBJ1-1, with 7 bases identical to TRBD1. This CDR3 has 13 residues. CDR1 is SGHRS, CDR2 YFSETQ, per germline. The V segment lost 4 bases and the J segment 8 bases; nucleotides outside the gene matches: 8. The full variable domain, with the rest looked up from reference TRBV5-1 and TRBJ1-1, is KAGVTQTPRYLIKTRGQQVTLSCSPISGHRSVSWYQQTPGQGLQFLFEYFSETQRNKGNFPGRFSGRQFSNSRSEMNVSTLELGDSALYLCASSMGQSKEAFFGQGTRLTVV.

This clonotype was recorded at least ten times. The J gene is TRBJ1-6, the V gene TRBV19; no definite D call. The germline CDR1 and CDR2 sequences are LNHDA and SQIVND (reference sequence). The V end was cut by 5 bases, the J end by 8 bases, with 16 bases between. The CDR3 consists of 15 residues. CDR3 amino acids: CASSWSGRLDSPLHF. The CDR3, as DNA: TGTGCCAGTAGTTGGAGCGGGCGTCTGGATTCACCCCTCCACTTT. Filled out from reference TRBV19 and TRBJ1-6, the complete variable domain reads DGGITQSPKYLFRKEGQNVTLSCEQNLNHDAMYWYRQDPGQGLRLIYYSQIVNDFQKGDIAEGYSVSREKKESFPLTVTSAQKNPTAFYLCASSWSGRLDSPLHFGNGTRLTVT.

Comments on this clonotype: It is likely a read error: a sequence one base away is far more abundant. The chain has TRBV4-3 and TRBJ1-5, with D unresolved. Germline CDR1 LGHNA, CDR2 YSLEER. The germline V and J ends were trimmed by 0 bases and 6 bases, with 15 bases remaining between them. This CDR3 comprises 16 residues. For the CDR3, the DNA is TGCGCCAGCAGCCAAGATCCCGGGAGTGCCCTTCAGCCCCAGCATTTT. This gives the protein CASSQDPGSALQPQHF.

There are many counts of this clonotype. This rearrangement joins TRBV27 to TRBJ1-1; D ambiguous. This CDR3 has 13 residues. V shed 2 bases and J shed 4 bases, with 8 bases lying between them. Germline loops: CDR1 MNHEY, CDR2 SMNVEV (reference sequence). The chain's CDR3 is CASSLKDGTEAFF. CDR3 bases: TGTGCCAGCAGTTTAAAGGATGGCACTGAAGCTTTCTTT.

This clonotype was counted many times. The chain carries TRBV12-3 or TRBV12-4 and TRBJ2-2; D unclear. The length of the CDR3 is 13 residues. The ends were cut back, 7 bases at V and 4 bases at J, with 10 bases in the middle. CDR3 nucleotide sequence: TGTGCCAGCACCATCTACCGCACCGGGGAGCTGTTTTTT. Translation gives CASTIYRTGELFF.

This clonotype was detected a few times. The genes are TRBV7-9 and TRBJ1-5, with D hard to call. V was pared by 5 bases and J by 3 bases, with 5 bases between. The CDR3 consists of 12 residues. Germline-derived CDR1 and CDR2 are SEHNR and FQNEAQ (reference sequence). CDR3 in DNA: TGTGCCAGCAGCCTCTACAATCAGCCCCAGCATTTT. Translation gives CASSLYNQPQHF.

The sample holds many counts of this clonotype. The chain carries TRBV5-1 and TRBJ1-2; TRBD1 is a possible D gene (5 bases). The V and J ends lost 7 bases and 0 bases respectively, with 10 bases between them. This CDR3 is built from 13 residues. Per germline, CDR1 SGHRS and CDR2 YFSETQ. CDR3 residues: CASRDGPNYGYTF. Here the CDR3 DNA reads TGCGCCAGCCGGGACGGGCCTAACTATGGCTACACCTTC.

J is TRBJ2-7 and V is TRBV28, with D possibly called TRBD1 or TRBD2 (7 bases each). CDR3 length: 14 amino acids. Germline V gene sequence: CDR1 MDHEN, CDR2 SYDVKM. V lost 2 bases and J lost 5, with 13 bases in between. DNA for the CDR3: TGTGCCAGCAGTTTAAGCAGGGGGGGGGACGAGCAGTACTTC. Its protein is CASSLSRGGDEQYF.

In its sample, this clonotype was seen many times. This chain links TRBV28 with TRBJ1-5, with 7 bases identical to TRBD1. Germline CDR1 and CDR2: MDHEN and SYDVKM. This CDR3 region has 17 residues. The V and J ends lost 5 bases and 0 bases, in that order; junction bases with no gene match: 10. This CDR3 is CASSHRDRRYSNQPQHF. Written as DNA, the CDR3 is TGTGCCAGCAGTCACCGGGACAGAAGATATAGCAATCAGCCCCAGCATTTT. The variable domain in full, with the rest retrieved from reference TRBV28 and TRBJ1-5, is DVKVTQSSRYLVKRTGEKVFLECVQDMDHENMFWYRQDPGLGLRLIYFSYDVKMKEKGDIPEGYSVSREKKERFSLILESASTNQTSMYLCASSHRDRRYSNQPQHFGDGTRLSIL.

This clonotype has a count of ten or more. The chain combines TRBV4-2 with TRBJ1-5; the D is unclear. Germline V gene lookup returns CDR1 LGHNA and CDR2 YNFKEQ. The CDR3 totals 14 residues. V shed 0 bases and J shed 2 bases, with 5 bases lying between them. The CDR3, as DNA: TGTGCCAGCAGCCAAGAAGCGGGCAATCAGCCCCAGCATTTT. Its protein is CASSQEAGNQPQHF.

This clonotype showed up many times. Relative to the germline gene, one junction end is altered; a read error may explain this. This chain uses TRBV11-2 with TRBJ1-1; D might be TRBD1 (6 bases). CDR3 length: 15 amino acids. Germline CDR1 and CDR2: SGHAT and FQNNGV. The CDR3 sequence is CASSVNRARGTEAFF. CDR3 sequence (DNA): TGCGCCAGCAGCGTTAACAGGGCCCGCGGGACTGAAGCTTTCTTT.

By proportion, this clonotype is medium-sized (0.01 to 0.1%). V gene TRBV29-1 combines with J gene TRBJ2-1, with D uncertain. Germline CDR1 reads SQVTM; CDR2 reads ANQGSEA. This CDR3 is built from 11 residues. Trimming stripped 6 bases from V and 4 bases from J, with 7 bases between. The CDR3 nucleotides are TGCAGCGTAGCAAAATACAATGAGCAGTTCTTC. Its translation: CSVAKYNEQFF.

The table lists this clonotype with many counts. The chain has TRBV29-1 and TRBJ2-1; the D is unclear. Per germline, CDR1 SQVTM and CDR2 ANQGSEA. This CDR3 region has 12 residues. Deletions cut 3 bases from V and 6 bases from J, with 9 bases between. The CDR3 bases are TGCAGCGTTGAGGGGTCGGGCAATGAGCAGTTCTTC. This sequence encodes CSVEGSGNEQFF.

This clonotype was counted at least ten times. The chain couples TRBV20-1 to TRBJ2-1; D is undetermined. This CDR3 has 13 amino acids. CDR1 and CDR2 (germline): DFQATT, SNEGSKA (reference sequence). Trimming pared 3 bases from V and 4 bases from J, leaving 10 bases between. Here the CDR3 reads CSASRSGYNEQFF. The CDR3 region has the DNA TGCAGTGCTAGCCGGTCCGGTTACAATGAGCAGTTCTTC.